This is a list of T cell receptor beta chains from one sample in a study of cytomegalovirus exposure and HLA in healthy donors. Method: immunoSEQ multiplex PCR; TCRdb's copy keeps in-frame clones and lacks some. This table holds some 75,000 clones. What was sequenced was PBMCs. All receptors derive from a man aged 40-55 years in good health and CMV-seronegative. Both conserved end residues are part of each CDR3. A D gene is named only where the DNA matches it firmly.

TGTGCCAGCAGTTACAAGGGACAAACAGATCAGCCCCAGCATTTT CASSYKGQTDQPQHF TRBJ1-5 TRBV6-5 - 15
TGTGCCAGCTTGGGGGCCGGTACGGACACTGAAGCTTTCTTT CASLGAGTDTEAFF TRBJ1-1 TRBV6-5 - 14
TGTGCTTCGAGGGGGGGCTCTGGAAACACCATATATTTT CASRGGSGNTIYF TRBJ1-3 TRBV10-3 - 13
TGCAGCGTTGTGGCACCTCTGAACACTGAAGCTTTCTTT CSVVAPLNTEAFF TRBJ1-1 TRBV29-1 - 13
TGTGCCAGCTCACCCCCGTGGGGGGGCACTGAAGCTTTCTTT CASSPPWGGTEAFF TRBJ1-1 TRBV18 - 14
TGTGCCAGCAGCTTAGCCGGGAGGGCCGGCGAGCAGTACTTC CASSLAGRAGEQYF TRBJ2-7 TRBV7-2 TRBD2 14
TGTGCCAGCAGCAGGGACAACGCTAGGGAGCAGTACTTC CASSRDNAREQYF TRBJ2-7 TRBV2 - 13
TGTGCCAGCAGTGAGTCCGGTTTTAACTATGGCTACACCTTC CASSESGFNYGYTF TRBJ1-2 TRBV25-1 - 14
TGTGCCAGCAGCACCCTTAGCGGGAGCCCCTACGAGCAGTACTTC CASSTLSGSPYEQYF TRBJ2-7 TRBV9 TRBD2 15
TGTGCCAGCAGCTTCGAGGGAGTTCCAAACTATGGCTACACCTTC CASSFEGVPNYGYTF TRBJ1-2 TRBV7-9 - 15
TGTGCCAGCAGCGGCGGGGTTATGACTGAAGCTTTCTTT CASSGGVMTEAFF TRBJ1-1 TRBV5-4 - 13
TGCGCCAGCAGCCGCGGGGGGACCCAGGCCATACTGGGGGAGCAGTACTTC CASSRGGTQAILGEQYF TRBJ2-7 TRBV4-3 TRBD2 17
TGTGCCTGGAATGGACGGGGGAAATATAGCAATCAGCCCCAGCATTTT CAWNGRGKYSNQPQHF TRBJ1-5 TRBV30 - 16
TGTGCCAGGCAGAACAGGGACACAGATACGCAGTATTTT CARQNRDTDTQYF TRBJ2-3 TRBV11-2 - 13
TGTGCCAGCAGCTCGTGGACAGGGAGCACCGGGGAGCTGTTTTTT CASSSWTGSTGELFF TRBJ2-2 TRBV7-9 TRBD1 15
TGCAGCGCGACATCTAACTATGGCTACACCTTC CSATSNYGYTF TRBJ1-2 TRBV29-1 - 11
TGCGCCAGCAGTTCCTATGCGGGAGGGGGGGCCGAGCAGTACTTC CASSSYAGGGAEQYF TRBJ2-7 TRBV5-1 TRBD2 15
TGTGCCAGCAGTGGACTAGCGGTTTTCGAGCAGTACTTC CASSGLAVFEQYF TRBJ2-7 TRBV2 TRBD2 13
TGTGCCAGCAGCGAACTAGCGGGGAGCCGCGGGGCGCAGTATTTT CASSELAGSRGAQYF TRBJ2-3 TRBV4-2 TRBD2 15
TGTGCCAGCAGACAGGGTATTGTTCAGCCCCAGCATTTT CASRQGIVQPQHF TRBJ1-5 TRBV6-5 - 13
TGCGCCAGCAGCGACGAGGGTGAAGCTTTCTTT CASSDEGEAFF TRBJ1-1 TRBV5-1 - 11
TGTGCCAGTAGTATGCAGGGGAGTCCCCAGTACTTC CASSMQGSPQYF TRBJ2-7 TRBV19 - 12
TGTGCCAGCAGCTTAGACGCAGCGTCCTACGAGCAGTACTTC CASSLDAASYEQYF TRBJ2-7 TRBV11-3 - 14
TGCGCCAGCAGCTTGGAGCTAGCGGGAGTGAATGAGCAGTTCTTC CASSLELAGVNEQFF TRBJ2-1 TRBV5-1 TRBD2 15
TGCGCCAGCAGTGAGTCTAGCGGGGGCACTACCTACAATGAGCAGTTCTTC CASSESSGGTTYNEQFF TRBJ2-1 TRBV10-1 TRBD2 17
TGTGCCAGCAGCCCGACGGGGACAGACAACACCGGGGAGCTGTTTTTT CASSPTGTDNTGELFF TRBJ2-2 TRBV7-9 TRBD1 16
TGCGCCAGCAGCCAAGACATCGGTGGTGGCTACACCTTC CASSQDIGGGYTF TRBJ1-2 TRBV4-3 - 13
TGTGCCAGCAGCTTAGCGGGGAACACTGAAGCTTTCTTT CASSLAGNTEAFF TRBJ1-1 TRBV11-2 - 13
TGTGCCAGCAGTCAATCCGGGGGTGAGACCCAGTACTTC CASSQSGGETQYF TRBJ2-5 TRBV11-3 - 13
TGCGCCAGCAGCTCAGGATCTTTAAGAGATACGCAGTATTTT CASSSGSLRDTQYF TRBJ2-3 TRBV5-1 - 14
TGTGCCAGTAGTACCGGGCCCCAAGCGGGCTATGGCTACACCTTC CASSTGPQAGYGYTF TRBJ1-2 TRBV19 - 15
TGTGCCAGCAGCTACCTAACGGGGAGCTACACTGAAGCTTTCTTT CASSYLTGSYTEAFF TRBJ1-1 TRBV5-6 - 15
TGCGCCAGCAGCCAAGCTAACAGGGCTTTGTTCACTGAAGCTTTCTTT CASSQANRALFTEAFF TRBJ1-1 TRBV4-1 - 16
TGTGCCAGTAGTATAGAGGCACAGGGGGCGGCGGGCTACACCTTC CASSIEAQGAAGYTF TRBJ1-2 TRBV19 TRBD1 15
TGTGCCAGCAGACGACAGATGGAAGAGCAGTACTTC CASRRQMEEQYF TRBJ2-7 TRBV25-1 - 12
TGTGCCTGGAGTGATACTACAGGGCGGACAACTAATGAAAAACTGTTTTTT CAWSDTTGRTTNEKLFF TRBJ1-4 TRBV30 - 17
TGCGCCAGCAGCCAAGATTTGGCGGGGGCCACCTACAATGAGCAGTTCTTC CASSQDLAGATYNEQFF TRBJ2-1 TRBV4-3 - 17
TGTGCCAGCAGCCACCCGGGACAATACCAAGAGACCCAGTACTTC CASSHPGQYQETQYF TRBJ2-5 TRBV4-2 - 15
TGTGCCAGCAGTGAATCCGGGACTAGCGGAGATACGCAGTATTTT CASSESGTSGDTQYF TRBJ2-3 TRBV6-4 TRBD2 15
TGCGCCAGCAGCTTGGTATGGACAGGGTCCTACAATGAGCAGTTCTTC CASSLVWTGSYNEQFF TRBJ2-1 TRBV5-1 TRBD1 16
TGTGCCAGCAGCTTAGTGCAGGGGAGCACTGAAGCTTTCTTT CASSLVQGSTEAFF TRBJ1-1 TRBV13 - 14
TGTGCCAGCAGCCAACGGGGGGATGGCTACACCTTC CASSQRGDGYTF TRBJ1-2 TRBV14 - 12
TGTGCCAGCACCAGAATGTCGGGAGGAATAGATACGCAGTATTTT CASTRMSGGIDTQYF TRBJ2-3 TRBV6-1 TRBD2 15
TGTGCCAGTAGTCAGGCTTCCTATGGCTACACCTTC CASSQASYGYTF TRBJ1-2 TRBV19 - 12
TGTGCCAGTAGCAGGGACAAGGGAGCTGGAAACACCATATATTTT CASSRDKGAGNTIYF TRBJ1-3 TRBV19 - 15
TGTGCCAGCAGGGGCCGGGACAGGGGGCCCACCGGGGAGCTGTTTTTT CASRGRDRGPTGELFF TRBJ2-2 TRBV2 TRBD1 16
TGCAGCGTTGAACCGGGCAGGGTTGCTTTGAATGAGCAGTTCTTC CSVEPGRVALNEQFF TRBJ2-1 TRBV29-1 - 15
TGTGCCAGCAGCTTAGGTCTCAGGTACGAGCAGTACTTC CASSLGLRYEQYF TRBJ2-7 TRBV7-8 - 13
TGTGCCAGCTCACCACCGGGCATAAGCCTCCAAGAGACCCAGTACTTC CASSPPGISLQETQYF TRBJ2-5 TRBV18 - 16